Given below is one T cell receptor (beta chain) in context. The antigen remains unidentified. cDNA reverse transcribed from extracted RNA served as the sequencing template. The repertoire was sequenced with immunoSEQ multiplex PCR; TCRdb's copy has only in-frame clones and lacks some. The sample consists of about 200,000 clones, under 60% of them appearing once. The data originate from a study of CD8+ T cells in alopecia areata. As for the study in general: The duration of tofacitinib was 6 to 18 months, with 6 months off drug afterward.

Treatment defined: oral pan-JAK inhibitor, 5-10 mg twice daily. Whole-study results and caveats: Under tofacitinib, numerous expanded lesional clonotypes remained detectable in scalp and blood. Since there was just one nonresponder, nobody can yet say how baseline CD8+ expansion ties to response.

Germline lookup yields CDR1 SQVTM and CDR2 ANQGSEA. The V end lost 5 bases, the J end lost 1 base, and 11 bases lay between the germline ends. The CDR3 extends over 13 amino acids. The chain links TRBV29-1 to TRBJ2-5; no clear D. This TCR came from a human donor with alopecia areata. This sample comprised CD4+ T cells sorted from blood, obtained at week 4, from a patient treated with tofacitinib. This CDR3 is CSVCPMAQETQYF. The CDR3 nucleotides are TGCAGCGTTTGCCCTATGGCCCAAGAGACCCAGTACTTC.